The next 8 T cell receptor beta chains were all read from a single sample in a study of blood T cells in healthy people across ages. The use of a sample-barcoded 5' primer and a J-beta primer mix characterized a second PCR of about 7 to 12 cycles. TCRdb passed the 5' RACE reads through MiXCR, listing each CDR3 protein once. Among 1,800,000 or so distinct CDR3 sequences listed, around 42% were seen once. Sequenced material: blood. These receptors were obtained from a human donor in good health.

The rearrangement links TRBV6-1 to TRBJ2-7; TRBD2 agrees at 12 bases. CDR3 length: 17 amino acids. Looked up from germline, CDR1 is MNHNS and CDR2 is SASEGT. V was clipped by 6 bases and J by 0 bases; unmatched bases: 9. CDR3 in amino acids: CASRPGLAGTHSYEQYF. DNA of the CDR3: TGTGCCAGCAGACCCGGACTAGCGGGGACCCACTCCTACGAGCAGTACTTC.

With respect to this clonotype: The CDR3 does not close with the conserved phenylalanine or tryptophan, likely indicating a read error. The chain is built from TRBV29-1 and TRBJ1-1, with D perhaps TRBD1 (6 bases). Germline V CDR1 and CDR2: SQVTM, ANQGSEA. The CDR3 contains 13 residues. V lost 5 bases to trimming and J lost 0 bases, with 10 bases between them. The CDR3 region is CSVRGQMNTEAFL. In DNA form, the CDR3 reads TGCAGCGTTCGAGGACAGATGAACACTGAAGCTTTCCTT.

The chain uses TRBV6-1 and TRBJ2-1; 8 nucleotides agree with TRBD2. V was pared by 2 bases and J by 10 bases, with 13 bases of the junction left unmatched. The germline V gene has CDR1 MNHNS and CDR2 SASEGT. The CDR3 has 16 residues. The CDR3 loop reads CASSENSGGEAYEQFF. DNA of the CDR3: TGTGCCAGCAGTGAAAACAGCGGGGGAGAAGCCTACGAGCAGTTCTTC.

Only a few counts were recorded for this clonotype. Compared with germline, one end of the junction differs, possibly owing to a read error. The CDR3 DNA sequence: TGCGCCAGCAGCTTGGGCCCGGCCCCACAAGAGACTCAGTACTTC. Protein product: CASSLGPAPQETQYF. The gene calls are TRBV5-1 and TRBJ2-5; D gene uncertain. This CDR3 has 15 residues. Germline V gene sequence: CDR1 SGHRS, CDR2 YFSETQ.

This clonotype was seen more than once but under ten times. The chain carries TRBV18 and TRBJ2-5; D might be TRBD1 (5 bases). The CDR3 is 14 residues long. Germline-derived CDR1 and CDR2 are KGHSH and LQKENI. The V and J ends lost 3 bases and 5 bases respectively, with 13 bases between them. CDR3 DNA: TGTGCCAGCTCACCCACCTTGTCAGGGGAGACCCAGTACTTC. It yields the protein CASSPTLSGETQYF.

As DNA, the CDR3 is TGCAGTGCTAGATCCCTTTTAGGACGCAGCCCCTACGAGCAGTACTTC. Its protein product is CSARSLLGRSPYEQYF. The V call is TRBV20-1, the J call TRBJ2-7, with unresolved D. V dropped 2 bases and J dropped 2 bases, with 19 bases sitting between them. The CDR3 runs to 16 residues. Per the germline V gene, CDR1 is DFQATT and CDR2 is SNEGSKA (reference sequence).

This clonotype was seen only a few times. The chain links TRBV27 to TRBJ2-5, with 10 bases matching TRBD1. The J call may be wrong; the DNA end is better matched by TRBJ2-7. CDR3 length: 13 residues. Germline loops: CDR1 MNHEY, CDR2 SMNVEV (reference sequence). The CDR3 is CASSMDRGYEQYF. In DNA form, the CDR3 reads TGTGCCAGCAGTATGGACAGGGGGTACGAGCAGTACTTC.

The V and J genes are TRBV20-1 and TRBJ2-3; D may be TRBD1 (6 bases). The length of the CDR3 is 15 residues. With 1 base removed from V and 2 bases from J, the gap between germline ends came to 13 bases. Germline CDR1 and CDR2: DFQATT and SNEGSKA (reference sequence). The CDR3 DNA reads as TGCAGTGCTAGAGCCCAGGGGAACCCCACAGATACGCAGTATTTT. Translating gives CSARAQGNPTDTQYF.